This T cell receptor (beta chain) is from a study of blood T cell repertoires in COVID-19. Study-level background: Sites across the United States, Italy and Spain contributed samples from acute and convalescent COVID-19. T cells, B-cell-depleted T cells, or PBMCs provided the cDNA or gDNA that served as material.

Original processing notes: It was from reference gene primer amplification that nucleated cell counts were estimated. Produced via immunoSEQ multiplex PCR; TCRdb's table is partial and in-frame only. For V, J and clone size, that table is used; D and trimming come from the DNA. The table shows around 220,000 clones, with approximately 90% occurring only once. The TCR sequence derives from a woman aged 40 to 50 who had recovered from COVID-19. The sample taken for sequencing was peripheral blood.

CDR3 region: CASSDTGYYQPQHF. The CDR3 region has the DNA TGTGCCAGCAGCGATACAGGATACTATCAGCCCCAGCATTTT. V gene TRBV7-2 combines with J gene TRBJ1-5, with D perhaps matching TRBD1 (5 bases). The CDR3 extends over 14 amino acids. Germline CDR1 SGHTA, CDR2 FQGNSA. Trimming pared 5 bases from V and 5 bases from J, leaving 13 bases between.